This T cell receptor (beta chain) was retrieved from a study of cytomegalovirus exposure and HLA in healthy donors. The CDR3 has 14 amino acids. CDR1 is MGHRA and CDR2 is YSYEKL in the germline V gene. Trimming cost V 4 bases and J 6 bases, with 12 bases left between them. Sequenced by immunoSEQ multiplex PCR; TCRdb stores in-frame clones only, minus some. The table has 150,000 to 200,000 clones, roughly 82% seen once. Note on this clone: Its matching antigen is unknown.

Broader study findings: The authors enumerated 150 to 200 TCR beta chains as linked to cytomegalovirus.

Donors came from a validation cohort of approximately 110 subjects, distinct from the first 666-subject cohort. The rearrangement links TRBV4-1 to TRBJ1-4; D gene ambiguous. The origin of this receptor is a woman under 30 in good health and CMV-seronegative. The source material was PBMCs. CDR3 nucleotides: TGCGCCAGCAGCCCCAGCTGGACTGATGAAAAACTGTTTTTT. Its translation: CASSPSWTDEKLFF.